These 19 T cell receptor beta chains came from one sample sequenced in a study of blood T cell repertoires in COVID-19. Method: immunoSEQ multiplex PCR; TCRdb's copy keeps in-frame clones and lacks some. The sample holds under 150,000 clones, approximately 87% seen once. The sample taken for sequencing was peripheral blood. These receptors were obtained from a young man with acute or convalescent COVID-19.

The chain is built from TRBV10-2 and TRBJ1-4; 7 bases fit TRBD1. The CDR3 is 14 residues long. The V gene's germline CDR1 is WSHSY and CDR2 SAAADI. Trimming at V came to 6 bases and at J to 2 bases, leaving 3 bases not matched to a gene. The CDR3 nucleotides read TGCGCCAGCAGAGAGGGGGCGACTAATGAAAAACTGTTTTTT. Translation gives CASREGATNEKLFF.

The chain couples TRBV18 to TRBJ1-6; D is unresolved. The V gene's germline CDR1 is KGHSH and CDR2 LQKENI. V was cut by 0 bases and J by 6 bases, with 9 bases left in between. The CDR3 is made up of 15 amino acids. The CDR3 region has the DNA TGTGCCAGCTCACCACCAACAGAATTTAATTCACCCCTCCACTTT. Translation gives CASSPPTEFNSPLHF.

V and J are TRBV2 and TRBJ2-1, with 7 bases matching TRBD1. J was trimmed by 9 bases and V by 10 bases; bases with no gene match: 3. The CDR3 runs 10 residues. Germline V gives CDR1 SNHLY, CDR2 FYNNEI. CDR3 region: CATDRAEQFF. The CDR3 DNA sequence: TGTGCCACCGACAGGGCTGAGCAGTTCTTC.

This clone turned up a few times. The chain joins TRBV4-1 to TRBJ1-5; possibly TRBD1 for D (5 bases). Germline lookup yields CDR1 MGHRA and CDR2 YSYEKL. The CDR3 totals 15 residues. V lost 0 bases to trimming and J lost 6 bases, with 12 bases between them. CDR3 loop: CASSQDRGESQPQHF. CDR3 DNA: TGCGCCAGCAGCCAAGATAGGGGCGAATCTCAGCCCCAGCATTTT.

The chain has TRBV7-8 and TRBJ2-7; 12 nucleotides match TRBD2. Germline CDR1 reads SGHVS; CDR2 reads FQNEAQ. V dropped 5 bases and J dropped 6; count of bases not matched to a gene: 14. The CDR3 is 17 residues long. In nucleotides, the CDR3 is TGTGCCAGCAGCCCTCGGACTAGCGGGATAACAATAACCGAGCAGTACGTC. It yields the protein CASSPRTSGITITEQYV.

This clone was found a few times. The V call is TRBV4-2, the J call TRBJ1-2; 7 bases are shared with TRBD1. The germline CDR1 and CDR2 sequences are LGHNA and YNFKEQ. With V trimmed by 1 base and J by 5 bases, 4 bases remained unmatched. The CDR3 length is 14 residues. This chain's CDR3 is CASSQGGQLYGYTF. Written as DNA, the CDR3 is TGTGCCAGCAGCCAAGGGGGACAGCTGTATGGCTACACCTTC.

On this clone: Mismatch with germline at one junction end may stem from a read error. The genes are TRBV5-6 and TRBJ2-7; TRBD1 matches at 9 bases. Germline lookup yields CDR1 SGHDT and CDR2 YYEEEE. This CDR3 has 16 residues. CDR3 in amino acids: CASRLAGTGTLYEQYF. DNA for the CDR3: TGTGCCAGCAGATTGGCCGGGACAGGGACCCTCTACGAGCAGTACTTC.

The CDR3 is CASSPGQASTDTQYF. The DNA of the CDR3 is TGTGCCAGCAGCCCGGGACAGGCTAGCACAGATACGCAGTATTTT. This chain links TRBV5-8 with TRBJ2-3, with TRBD1 identical over 8 bases. From germline, CDR1 is SGHTS and CDR2 YDEGEE. The CDR3 consists of 15 residues. J gave up 0 bases and V 4 bases, and 4 bases lay outside the gene matches.

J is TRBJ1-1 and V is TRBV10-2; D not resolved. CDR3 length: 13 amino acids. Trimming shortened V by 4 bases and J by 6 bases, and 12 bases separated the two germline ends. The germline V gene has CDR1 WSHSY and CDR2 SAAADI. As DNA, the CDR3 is TGCGCCAGCAGTGGGGAGCTGATTGCTGAAGCTTTCTTT. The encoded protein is CASSGELIAEAFF.

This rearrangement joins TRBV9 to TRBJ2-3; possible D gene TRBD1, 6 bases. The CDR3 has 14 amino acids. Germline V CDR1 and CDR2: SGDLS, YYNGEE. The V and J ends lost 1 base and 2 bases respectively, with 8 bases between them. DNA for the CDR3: TGTGCCAGCAGCGTAACGGGACACACAGATACGCAGTATTTT. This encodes CASSVTGHTDTQYF. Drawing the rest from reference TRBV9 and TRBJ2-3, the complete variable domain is DSGVTQTPKHLITATGQRVTLRCSPRSGDLSVYWYQQSLDQGLQFLIQYYNGEERAKGNILERFSAQQFPDLHSELNLSSLELGDSALYFCASSVTGHTDTQYFGPGTRLTVL.

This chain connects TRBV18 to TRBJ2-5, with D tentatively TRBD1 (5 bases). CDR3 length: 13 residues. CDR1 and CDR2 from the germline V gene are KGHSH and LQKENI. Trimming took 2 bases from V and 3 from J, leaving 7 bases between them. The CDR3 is CASSPTGEETQYF. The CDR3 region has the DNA TGTGCCAGCTCACCAACAGGTGAAGAGACCCAGTACTTC. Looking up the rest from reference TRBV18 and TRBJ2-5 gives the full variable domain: NAGVMQNPRHLVRRRGQEARLRCSPMKGHSHVYWYRQLPEEGLKFMVYLQKENIIDESGMPKERFSAEFPKEGPSILRIQQVVRGDSAAYFCASSPTGEETQYFGPGTRLLVL.

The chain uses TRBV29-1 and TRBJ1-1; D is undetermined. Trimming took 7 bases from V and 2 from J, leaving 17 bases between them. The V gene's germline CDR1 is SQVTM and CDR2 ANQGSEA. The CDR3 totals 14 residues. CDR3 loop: CSGAFLHGNTEAFF. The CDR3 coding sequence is TGCAGCGGTGCCTTCCTCCACGGTAACACTGAAGCTTTCTTT.

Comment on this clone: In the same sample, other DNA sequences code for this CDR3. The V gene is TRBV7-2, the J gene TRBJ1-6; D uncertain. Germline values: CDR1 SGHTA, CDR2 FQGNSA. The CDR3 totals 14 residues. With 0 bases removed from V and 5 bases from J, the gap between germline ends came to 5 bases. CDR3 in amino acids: CASSLARDNSPLHF. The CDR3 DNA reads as TGTGCCAGCAGCTTAGCGCGGGATAATTCACCCCTCCACTTT. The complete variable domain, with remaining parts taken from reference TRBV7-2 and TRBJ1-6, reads GAGVSQSPSNKVTEKGKDVELRCDPISGHTALYWYRQSLGQGLEFLIYFQGNSAPDKSGLPSDRFSAERTGGSVSTLTIQRTQQEDSAVYLCASSLARDNSPLHFGNGTRLTVT.

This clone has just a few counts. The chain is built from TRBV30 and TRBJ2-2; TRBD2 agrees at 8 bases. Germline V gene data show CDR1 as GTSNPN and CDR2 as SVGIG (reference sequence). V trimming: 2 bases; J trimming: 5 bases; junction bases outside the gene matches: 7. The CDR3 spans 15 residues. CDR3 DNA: TGTGCCTGGAGTTCAGCGGGGGAGGATACCGGGGAGCTGTTTTTT. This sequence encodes CAWSSAGEDTGELFF.

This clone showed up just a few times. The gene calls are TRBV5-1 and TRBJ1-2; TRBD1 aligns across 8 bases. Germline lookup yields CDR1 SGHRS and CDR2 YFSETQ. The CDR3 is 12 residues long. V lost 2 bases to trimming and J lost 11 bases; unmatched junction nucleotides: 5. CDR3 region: CASSFGTGDYTF. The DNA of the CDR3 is TGCGCCAGCAGCTTCGGGACAGGTGATTACACCTTC.

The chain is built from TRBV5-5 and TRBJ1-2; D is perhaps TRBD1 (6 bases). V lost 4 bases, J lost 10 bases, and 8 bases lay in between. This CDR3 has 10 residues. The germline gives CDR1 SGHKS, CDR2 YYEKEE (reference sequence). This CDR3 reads CASSGTSYTF. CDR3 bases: TGTGCCAGCAGCGGGACATCCTACACCTTC.

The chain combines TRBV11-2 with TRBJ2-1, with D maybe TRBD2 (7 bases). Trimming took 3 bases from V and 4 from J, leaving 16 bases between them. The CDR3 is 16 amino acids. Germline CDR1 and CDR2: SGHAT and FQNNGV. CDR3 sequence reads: CASSFPGGAGYNEQFF. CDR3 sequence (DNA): TGTGCCAGCAGCTTTCCGGGGGGCGCAGGGTACAATGAGCAGTTCTTC.

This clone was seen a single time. CDR3 bases: TGTGCCAGCAGCGTGGGGCTTGATGAAAAACTGTTTTTT. It encodes CASSVGLDEKLFF. The chain links TRBV9 to TRBJ1-4; D might be TRBD1 (5 bases). With 2 bases removed from V and 6 bases from J, the gap between germline ends came to 8 bases. Germline V gene sequence: CDR1 SGDLS, CDR2 YYNGEE. The CDR3 covers 13 residues. Looking up the rest from reference TRBV9 and TRBJ1-4 gives the full variable domain: DSGVTQTPKHLITATGQRVTLRCSPRSGDLSVYWYQQSLDQGLQFLIQYYNGEERAKGNILERFSAQQFPDLHSELNLSSLELGDSALYFCASSVGLDEKLFFGSGTQLSVL.

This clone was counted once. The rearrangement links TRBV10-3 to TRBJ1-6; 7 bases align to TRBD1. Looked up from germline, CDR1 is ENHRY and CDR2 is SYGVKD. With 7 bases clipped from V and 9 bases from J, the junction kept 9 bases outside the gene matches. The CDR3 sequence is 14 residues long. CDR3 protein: CAIKKQGSSSPLHF. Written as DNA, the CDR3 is TGTGCCATCAAGAAACAGGGGAGTAGTTCACCCCTCCACTTT.